A single sample is the source of the 6 T cell receptor beta chains below, sequenced in a study of post-analysis software for immune sequencing data. TCR beta cDNA libraries included unique molecular identifiers. TCRdb reanalysed the PCR reads using MiXCR and keeps one entry per CDR3 protein. The profile shows a few hundred thousand distinct CDR3 sequences, less than 40% of them singletons. No antigens are known for them. Study-wide results and caveats: Elevated frequency relative to controls characterized 4 or 5 TRBV segments in patients, TRBV5-6, TRBV5-1 and TRBV20-1 among them.

What was sequenced was blood. The receptors come from a girl aged 5-17 years with multiple sclerosis.

With respect to this clonotype: The junction does not match germline at one end; this may be a read error. This chain's CDR3 is CAGRGLANEQFF. Here the CDR3 DNA reads TGTGCCGGCAGGGGGCTAGCTAATGAGCAGTTCTTC. The chain uses TRBV6-2 or TRBV6-3 and TRBJ2-1; 8 nucleotides line up with TRBD1. The length of the CDR3 is 12 residues. Per the germline V gene, CDR1 is MNHEY and CDR2 is SVGEGT.

Points on this clonotype: This clone may be a read error of a much larger clone one base away. V is TRBV20-1 and J is TRBJ1-1; D is perhaps TRBD1 (5 bases). CDR3 length: 14 residues. Germline values: CDR1 DFQATT, CDR2 SNEGSKA (reference sequence). The CDR3 loop reads CSARSGTSNTEACF. The CDR3 DNA reads TGCAGTGCTAGATCAGGGACCTCGAACACTGAAGCTTGCTTT.

This clonotype has ten or more counts. The gene calls are TRBV20-1 and TRBJ2-1; D is unresolved. V lost 3 bases to trimming and J lost 3 bases, with 3 bases between them. Germline V gene data show CDR1 as DFQATT and CDR2 as SNEGSKA (reference sequence). This CDR3 spans 11 amino acids. Here the CDR3 reads CSASSYNEQFF. The CDR3 DNA reads TGCAGTGCTAGCAGCTACAATGAGCAGTTCTTC.

This chain connects TRBV14 to TRBJ2-3, with D unclear. This CDR3 has 16 amino acids. Trimming left V 1 base short and J 5 bases short, with 16 bases between. Germline CDR1 is SGHDN and CDR2 is FVKESK. Here the CDR3 DNA reads TGTGCCAGCAGCCAAGCCGGTGCTCGCGTGGGAGATACGCAGTATTTT. Translated, it gives CASSQAGARVGDTQYF. The whole variable domain, remainder taken from reference TRBV14 and TRBJ2-3, is EAGVTQFPSHSVIEKGQTVTLRCDPISGHDNLYWYRRVMGKEIKFLLHFVKESKQDESGMPNNRFLAERTGGTYSTLKVQPAELEDSGVYFCASSQAGARVGDTQYFGPGTRLTVL.

This chain joins TRBV27 and TRBJ2-3; D could derive from TRBD1 or TRBD2 (6 bases each). V lost 3 bases and J 4 bases, leaving 11 bases between the germline ends. This CDR3 is 14 amino acids long. From germline, CDR1 is MNHEY and CDR2 SMNVEV (reference sequence). The CDR3 sequence: CASSFRGRADTQYF. DNA for the CDR3: TGTGCCAGCAGTTTCCGGGGGCGCGCAGATACGCAGTATTTT.

This clonotype came up many times. V gene TRBV29-1 combines with J gene TRBJ2-2; no reliable D call. The germline gives CDR1 SQVTM, CDR2 ANQGSEA. This CDR3 comprises 11 residues. V gave up 5 bases and J gave up 6 bases, with 7 bases separating them. CDR3 region: CSVREAGELFF. CDR3 nucleotides: TGCAGCGTTCGCGAGGCCGGGGAGCTGTTTTTT.